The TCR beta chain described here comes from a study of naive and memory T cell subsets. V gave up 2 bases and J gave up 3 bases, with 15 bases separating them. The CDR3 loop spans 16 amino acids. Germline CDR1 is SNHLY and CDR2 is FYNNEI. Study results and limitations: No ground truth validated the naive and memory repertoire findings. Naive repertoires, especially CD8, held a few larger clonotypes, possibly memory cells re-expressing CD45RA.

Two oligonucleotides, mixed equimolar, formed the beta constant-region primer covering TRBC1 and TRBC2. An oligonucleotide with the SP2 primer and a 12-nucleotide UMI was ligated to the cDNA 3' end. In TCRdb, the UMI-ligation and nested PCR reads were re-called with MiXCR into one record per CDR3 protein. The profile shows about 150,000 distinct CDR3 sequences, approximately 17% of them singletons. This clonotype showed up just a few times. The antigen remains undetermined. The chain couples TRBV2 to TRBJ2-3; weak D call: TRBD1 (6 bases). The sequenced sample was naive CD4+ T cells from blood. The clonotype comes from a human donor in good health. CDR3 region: CASSEPNRARTDTQYF. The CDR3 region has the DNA TGTGCCAGCAGTGAACCTAACAGGGCGAGGACAGATACGCAGTATTTT.